The 27 T cell receptor beta chains below all came from one sample that was sequenced in a study of blood T cell repertoires in COVID-19. The table came from immunoSEQ multiplex PCR; TCRdb's copy has only in-frame clones and leaves some out. The profile shows more than 150,000 clones, over 80% of them singletons. The sequenced sample consisted of peripheral blood. The source of these receptors is a woman between 40 and 50 years old with acute or convalescent COVID-19.

The rearrangement joins TRBV5-4 to TRBJ2-2; D unclear. V gave up 2 bases and J gave up 4 bases, with 3 bases separating them. CDR1 is SGHNT, CDR2 YYREEE, per germline (reference sequence). The CDR3 has 12 amino acids. The CDR3 protein is CASSLLTGELFF. The CDR3 coding sequence is TGTGCCAGCAGCTTACTCACCGGGGAGCTGTTTTTT.

This chain uses TRBV27 with TRBJ1-2; 7 nucleotides match TRBD1. V lost 0 bases, J lost 0 bases, and 4 bases stayed unmatched. The CDR3 has 16 amino acids. Germline loops: CDR1 MNHEY, CDR2 SMNVEV (reference sequence). CDR3 amino acids: CASSLSTGDTNYGYTF. Written as DNA, the CDR3 is TGTGCCAGCAGTTTATCCACAGGGGATACTAACTATGGCTACACCTTC.

This clone was counted between two and nine times. This chain connects TRBV2 to TRBJ1-1, with D tentatively TRBD1 (5 bases). Germline lookup yields CDR1 SNHLY and CDR2 FYNNEI. The CDR3 sequence is 12 residues long. Trimming removed 6 bases at V and 10 bases at J, with 15 bases between. The CDR3 spells CASSQNRDSAFF. The CDR3 DNA reads as TGTGCCAGCAGCCAAAACCGGGACTCAGCTTTCTTT.

This sequence joins TRBV6-1 and TRBJ1-2; D remains ambiguous. The CDR3 length is 15 residues. The ends were cut back, 2 bases at V and 0 bases at J, with 10 bases in the middle. Germline loops: CDR1 MNHNS, CDR2 SASEGT. The CDR3 is CASSEYEGANYGYTF. The CDR3 coding sequence is TGTGCCAGCAGTGAATATGAGGGAGCTAACTATGGCTACACCTTC.

The V gene is TRBV14, the J gene TRBJ1-5, with D possibly matching TRBD1 (5 bases). Germline V lookup: CDR1 SGHDN, CDR2 FVKESK. V lost 3 bases, J lost 3 bases, and 6 bases lay in between. The CDR3 spans 13 residues. CDR3 coding DNA: TGTGCCAGCAGCCACAGGGTCAATCAGCCCCAGCATTTT. Translated, it gives CASSHRVNQPQHF.

The chain couples TRBV27 to TRBJ1-1, with D possibly TRBD1 on 5 matching bases. The CDR3 length is 14 residues. Per germline, CDR1 MNHEY and CDR2 SMNVEV (reference sequence). V gave up 2 bases and J gave up 6 bases, with 13 bases separating them. As DNA, the CDR3 is TGTGCCAGCAGTTTAGACCGGGGGTGGTCTGAAGCTTTCTTT. Amino acids: CASSLDRGWSEAFF.

The chain employs TRBV3-1 (or the pseudogene TRBV3-2) and TRBJ2-3; the D gene is possibly TRBD1 (6 bases). This CDR3 has 16 amino acids. V lost 1 base, J lost 6 bases, and 17 bases lay in between. Germline CDR1 reads LGHDT; CDR2 reads YNNKEL (reference sequence). The CDR3 region is CASSQGSPGESDTQYF. CDR3 DNA sequence: TGTGCCAGCAGCCAAGGCTCACCAGGGGAGTCCGATACGCAGTATTTT.

This clone was recorded only once. The chain links TRBV7-9 to TRBJ1-1, with D unclear. Deletions cut 4 bases from V and 3 bases from J, with 12 bases between. The germline V gene has CDR1 SEHNR and CDR2 FQNEAQ (reference sequence). The CDR3 consists of 14 residues. This chain's CDR3 is CASSSPLEYTEAFF. The CDR3 DNA follows: TGTGCCAGCAGCTCCCCCTTGGAGTACACTGAAGCTTTCTTT.

This chain connects TRBV2 to TRBJ1-1, with 9 bases identical to TRBD1. CDR3 length equals 14 residues. Trimming cost V 5 bases and J 3 bases; bases outside gene matches: 4. Germline values: CDR1 SNHLY, CDR2 FYNNEI. The CDR3: CASSRQGGYTEAFF. The CDR3 DNA is TGTGCCAGCAGTCGACAGGGGGGTTACACTGAAGCTTTCTTT.

The chain recombines TRBV3-1 (or the pseudogene TRBV3-2) with TRBJ2-1, with 8 bases identical to TRBD2. CDR3 size: 15 residues. Germline V gene data show CDR1 as LGHDT and CDR2 as YNNKEL (reference sequence). V was clipped by 5 bases and J by 7 bases; unmatched bases: 10. Written as DNA, the CDR3 is TGTGCCAGCAGCTTTTTAGCGGGAACGAGAAATGAGCAGTTCTTC. Residues: CASSFLAGTRNEQFF.

V gene TRBV10-3 combines with J gene TRBJ1-1; 10 positions agree with TRBD1. The ends lost 11 bases at V and 2 bases at J; junction bases unmatched: 8. This CDR3 has 14 residues. Germline-derived CDR1 and CDR2 are ENHRY and SYGVKD. CDR3 sequence (DNA): TGTGCCGGGGGACAGGGGAGGGGAAACACTGAAGCTTTCTTT. Protein product: CAGGQGRGNTEAFF.

V gene TRBV6-1 combines with J gene TRBJ1-5; perhaps TRBD1 as D (5 bases). The CDR3 is 15 residues long. CDR1 is MNHNS, CDR2 SASEGT, per germline. The V end lost 2 bases, the J end lost 4 bases, and 12 bases lay between the germline ends. CDR3 DNA: TGTGCCAGCAGTGAAAAAGGGGTAAGAAATCAGCCCCAGCATTTT. Translation: CASSEKGVRNQPQHF.

The V call is TRBV9, the J call TRBJ1-6; a weak D match, TRBD1 (5 bases). Per germline, CDR1 SGDLS and CDR2 YYNGEE. V was trimmed by 4 bases and J by 0 bases, leaving 14 bases between them. This CDR3 is built from 17 residues. CDR3 loop: CASSLRGTGSYNSPLHF. CDR3 coding DNA: TGTGCCAGCAGCCTACGGGGGACGGGCTCCTATAATTCACCCCTCCACTTT.

This clone was seen only once. This chain joins TRBV6-6 and TRBJ2-1; 10 bases align to TRBD1. Trimming took 4 bases from V and 11 from J; bases not matched to a gene: 14. This CDR3 has 16 residues. The germline gives CDR1 MNHNY, CDR2 SVGAGI (reference sequence). The CDR3: CASSSYFGTGASQQFF. The CDR3 DNA is TGTGCCAGCAGTTCTTACTTCGGGACAGGGGCGTCCCAGCAGTTCTTC.

The chain couples TRBV14 to TRBJ2-2; maybe TRBD1 (5 bases). V was cut by 2 bases and J by 1 base, with 11 bases left in between. CDR3 size: 16 residues. Per the germline V gene, CDR1 is SGHDN and CDR2 is FVKESK. Written as DNA, the CDR3 is TGTGCCAGCAGCCAACAGGGTGTAGAGAACACCGGGGAGCTGTTTTTT. This codes for CASSQQGVENTGELFF.

J is TRBJ2-2 and V is TRBV5-4; TRBD2 aligns across 12 bases. This CDR3 has 17 residues. Germline V gene data show CDR1 as SGHNT and CDR2 as YYREEE (reference sequence). J gave up 0 bases and V 4 bases, and 4 bases lay outside the gene matches. The CDR3 DNA reads as TGTGCCAGCAGCCTAGGACTAGCGGGAACGAACACCGGGGAGCTGTTTTTT. Translation gives CASSLGLAGTNTGELFF. The full variable domain, completed using reference TRBV5-4 and TRBJ2-2, is ETGVTQSPTHLIKTRGQQVTLRCSSQSGHNTVSWYQQALGQGPQFIFQYYREEENGRGNFPPRFSGLQFPNYSSELNVNALELDDSALYLCASSLGLAGTNTGELFFGEGSRLTVL.

The chain uses TRBV15 and TRBJ2-3, with 10 bases lining up with TRBD2. Per germline, CDR1 LNHNV and CDR2 YYDKDF (reference sequence). V gave up 3 bases and J gave up 8 bases; unmatched junction bases: 8. The CDR3 has 15 amino acids. The CDR3 sequence: CATSSLAGEESTQYF. CDR3 bases: TGTGCCACCAGCAGTCTAGCGGGAGAAGAAAGTACGCAGTATTTT.

V is TRBV28 and J is TRBJ1-1, with 8 nucleotides matching TRBD1. V lost 7 bases to trimming and J lost 6 bases; unmatched junction nucleotides: 13. The CDR3 loop spans 15 amino acids. Germline CDR1 and CDR2: MDHEN and SYDVKM. The CDR3 spells CASTTIRTGRPEAFF. The CDR3 nucleotides are TGTGCCAGCACCACAATACGGACAGGGCGCCCTGAAGCTTTCTTT.

The chain is built from TRBV5-1 and TRBJ2-7; D not certain. CDR1 is SGHRS and CDR2 is YFSETQ in the germline V gene. The CDR3 covers 14 residues. Trimming removed 0 bases at V and 0 bases at J, with 7 bases between. The CDR3 reads CASSLVTGSYEQYF. The CDR3 DNA sequence: TGCGCCAGCAGCTTGGTTACCGGCTCCTACGAGCAGTACTTC.

This sequence joins TRBV19 and TRBJ1-5; D unresolved. Germline values: CDR1 LNHDA, CDR2 SQIVND (reference sequence). The CDR3 consists of 12 residues. Between the trimmed V and J ends, which lost 7 bases and 6 bases, there was a span of 10 bases. Here the CDR3 reads CASTLGSQPQHF. As DNA, the CDR3 is TGTGCCAGTACTCTGGGCTCTCAGCCCCAGCATTTT.

The chain couples TRBV5-8 to TRBJ2-7; weak D call: TRBD1 (8 bases). This CDR3 contains 20 residues. Germline V gene data show CDR1 as SGHTS and CDR2 as YDEGEE. Trimming took 4 bases from V and 12 from J, leaving 41 bases between them. CDR3 loop: CASSRPATWTGTTTIRVWYF. The CDR3 region has the DNA TGTGCCAGCAGCAGACCCGCCACCTGGACAGGGACTACTACTATTCGGGTTTGGTACTTC.

The chain carries TRBV7-9 and TRBJ2-3; 10 nucleotides align to TRBD2. There are 16 residues in the CDR3. Germline-derived CDR1 and CDR2 are SEHNR and FQNEAQ (reference sequence). The V segment lost 5 bases and the J segment 2 bases; nucleotides outside the gene matches: 7. CDR3 in amino acids: CASSLGTSALTDTQYF. In DNA form, the CDR3 reads TGTGCCAGCAGCCTAGGGACTAGCGCCCTCACAGATACGCAGTATTTT. Drawing the rest from reference TRBV7-9 and TRBJ2-3, the complete variable domain is DTGVSQNPRHKITKRGQNVTFRCDPISEHNRLYWYRQTLGQGPEFLTYFQNEAQLEKSRLLSDRFSAERPKGSFSTLEIQRTEQGDSAMYLCASSLGTSALTDTQYFGPGTRLTVL.

This clone has just a few counts. The chain is built from TRBV27 and TRBJ2-1, with D hard to call. CDR1 and CDR2 (germline): MNHEY, SMNVEV (reference sequence). The CDR3 totals 13 residues. Deletions cut 6 bases from V and 5 bases from J, with 11 bases between. This chain's CDR3 is CASSKRNNNEQFF. The CDR3, as DNA: TGTGCCAGCAGCAAGAGGAATAACAATGAGCAGTTCTTC.

The chain joins TRBV28 to TRBJ2-7; the match to TRBD1 covers 7 bases. Per the germline V gene, CDR1 is MDHEN and CDR2 is SYDVKM. The V segment lost 5 bases and the J segment 3 bases; nucleotides outside the gene matches: 4. This CDR3 has 13 residues. As DNA, the CDR3 is TGTGCCAGCAGTCCGGGACAGATCTACGAGCAGTACTTC. As protein: CASSPGQIYEQYF.

The genes are TRBV5-5 and TRBJ2-5, with D perhaps matching TRBD1 (6 bases). CDR1 is SGHKS and CDR2 is YYEKEE in the germline V gene (reference sequence). CDR3 length: 12 residues. V was clipped by 7 bases and J by 1 base, with 8 bases between them. CDR3 in amino acids: CASRQAQETQYF. In DNA, the CDR3 is TGTGCCAGCCGACAGGCCCAAGAGACCCAGTACTTC. Filled out from reference TRBV5-5 and TRBJ2-5, the complete variable domain reads DAGVTQSPTHLIKTRGQQVTLRCSPISGHKSVSWYQQVLGQGPQFIFQYYEKEERGRGNFPDRFSARQFPNYSSELNVNALLLGDSALYLCASRQAQETQYFGPGTRLLVL.

V usage is TRBV11-2 and J usage is TRBJ2-5; 7 nucleotides agree with TRBD2. There are 13 residues in the CDR3. Germline V gene data show CDR1 as SGHAT and CDR2 as FQNNGV. Trimming at V came to 5 bases and at J to 5 bases, leaving 5 bases not matched to a gene. The DNA of the CDR3 is TGTGCCAGCAGCCCCCAAGCGGGGGAGACCCAGTACTTC. Translating it yields CASSPQAGETQYF.

This sequence joins TRBV5-6 and TRBJ1-5, with 11 bases identical to TRBD1. CDR1 and CDR2 (germline): SGHDT, YYEEEE. This CDR3 contains 15 residues. The V segment lost 3 bases and the J segment 5 bases; nucleotides outside the gene matches: 4. CDR3 bases: TGTGCCAGCAGCTGGGGACAGGGGGTCTATCAGCCCCAGCATTTT. It is translated as CASSWGQGVYQPQHF.